Many counts were recorded for the clone carrying this T cell receptor beta chain. The antigen remains unidentified. TCRdb itself ran the reads through MiXCR, one entry per CDR3 protein. The sample records fewer than 200,000 distinct CDR3 sequences, roughly 19% being singletons. This entry comes from a study of T cell repertoires in cytomegalovirus infection. The germline V and J ends were trimmed by 2 bases and 5 bases, with 10 bases remaining between them. Germline V gene data show CDR1 as SGHTA and CDR2 as FQGNSA. The CDR3 is 13 residues long. The study, taken as a whole, reports: Cumulative frequency (of public TCR beta family members) identified carriers of CMV plus the relevant HLA. Ex vivo responses were dominated by HLA-C-restricted CMV-specific TCR beta clonotypes.

The clonotype originates from a human donor in good health (CMV status not recorded). Some clones in this sample may be carry-over from other donors' samples. The chain joins TRBV7-2 to TRBJ2-7; weak D call: TRBD1 (5 bases). Sequencing was performed on PBMCs. This CDR3 reads CASSLQRGHEQYF. The CDR3 DNA follows: TGTGCCAGCAGCTTACAAAGGGGCCACGAGCAGTACTTC.